This T cell receptor (beta chain) came from a study of T cell repertoires in cytomegalovirus infection. Study-wide results and limits: CMV-specific TCR beta clonotypes restricted by HLA-C were the ones dominating the ex vivo response.

This clonotype was picked up a small number of times. Its antigen is not known. TCRdb analysed the reads with MiXCR anew, one entry per CDR3 protein. The sample contains roughly 630,000 distinct CDR3 sequences, 24% of which appear only once. Germline V gene sequence: CDR1 SGHVS, CDR2 FQNEAQ. The CDR3 sequence is 15 residues long. The germline V and J ends were trimmed by 6 bases and 3 bases, with 17 bases remaining between them. The TCR comes from a human donor in good health (CMV status not recorded). Some clones in this sample may be carry-over from other donors' samples. The V and J genes are TRBV7-8 and TRBJ2-5; D is unresolved. The specimen was CD8+ T cells from PBMCs. The CDR3 DNA follows: TGTGCCAGCAGTTGGTCAAACAGAAATAAAGAGACCCAGTACTTC. This codes for CASSWSNRNKETQYF.